A single sample gave rise to the 22 T cell receptor beta chains below, sequenced in a study of cytomegalovirus exposure and HLA in healthy donors. Both 60 Vbeta primers and 13 Jbeta primers went into the PCR. The data were produced by immunoSEQ multiplex PCR, yet TCRdb's version contains in-frame clones alone and is incomplete. The data show roughly 230,000 clones, around 80% seen once. Sequencing input: PBMCs. These receptors originate from a boy aged 10-17 years in good health and CMV-seronegative.

The chain joins TRBV29-1 to TRBJ2-2; D might be TRBD2 (5 bases). V shed 6 bases and J shed 5 bases, with 16 bases lying between them. This CDR3 is built from 14 residues. Germline V lookup: CDR1 SQVTM, CDR2 ANQGSEA. CDR3 amino acids: CSVIEGGWTGELFF. As DNA, the CDR3 is TGCAGCGTCATTGAGGGCGGTTGGACCGGGGAGCTGTTTTTT.

This rearrangement joins TRBV30 to TRBJ1-1, with 7 nucleotides matching TRBD1. The junction had 4 bases not matched to a gene; V was cut back by 2 bases and J by 4 bases. The CDR3 extends over 13 amino acids. Germline assignment: CDR1 GTSNPN and CDR2 SVGIG (reference sequence). The CDR3 protein is CAWSPTGFTEAFF. The CDR3 DNA follows: TGTGCCTGGAGTCCGACAGGGTTCACTGAAGCTTTCTTT.

This clone came up a few times. The chain has TRBV6-5 and TRBJ2-2, with D perhaps matching TRBD2 (5 bases). V lost 1 base, J lost 5 bases, and 5 bases lay in between. CDR1 and CDR2 from the germline V gene are MNHEY and SVGAGI. The CDR3 sequence is 13 residues long. CDR3 coding DNA: TGTGCCAGCAGTTACTGGGAGACCGGGGAGCTGTTTTTT. This gives the protein CASSYWETGELFF.

The rearrangement uses TRBV7-6 and TRBJ2-2, with 7 bases aligning to TRBD1. Germline V gives CDR1 SGHVS, CDR2 FNYEAQ. V dropped 1 base and J dropped 7; count of bases not matched to a gene: 0. The CDR3 length is 13 residues. The DNA for the CDR3 is TGTGCCAGCAGCTTAGGGACAGGCGGGGAGCTGTTTTTT. Amino acid sequence: CASSLGTGGELFF.

The chain employs TRBV7-2 and TRBJ1-2; 8 bases align to TRBD1. CDR1 SGHTA and CDR2 FQGNSA come from the germline V gene. V lost 4 bases and J lost 8; bases outside the gene matches: 12. The CDR3 is made up of 15 amino acids. The CDR3 is CASSSAGGAGGGYTF. The CDR3 DNA reads TGTGCCAGCAGCTCGGCAGGGGGCGCTGGGGGAGGCTACACCTTC.

This chain joins TRBV4-1 and TRBJ2-7; 8 nucleotides align to TRBD2. Germline V gene sequence: CDR1 MGHRA, CDR2 YSYEKL. V shed 4 bases, J shed 3 bases, and the junction held 8 bases outside the gene matches. This CDR3 is 15 amino acids long. As DNA, the CDR3 is TGCGCCAGCAGCCGGGACGGGGGGGCTGGCTACGAGCAGTACTTC. As protein: CASSRDGGAGYEQYF.

This chain connects TRBV9 to TRBJ2-5, with 8 bases identical to TRBD2. The J call may be faulty, since TRBJ2-7 better matches the DNA end. The germline V gene has CDR1 SGDLS and CDR2 YYNGEE. CDR3 size: 15 residues. The CDR3 nucleotides are TGTGCCAGCAGCCTCGGGGGGGGTCTTAGCTACGAGCAGTACTTC. Translating it yields CASSLGGGLSYEQYF.

V and J are TRBV6-5 and TRBJ1-5; D unresolved. This CDR3 has 14 residues. Germline CDR1 MNHEY, CDR2 SVGAGI. V lost 0 bases and J lost 9, with 12 bases in between. In DNA, the CDR3 is TGTGCCAGCAGTTACTCGAGCGCCGATCGGCCCCAGCATTTT. Its protein product is CASSYSSADRPQHF.

The CDR3 DNA follows: TGTGCCAGCAGCCAAGAGGCGGGAGGGCGCAATGAGCAGTTCTTC. Translating gives CASSQEAGGRNEQFF. This chain joins TRBV14 and TRBJ2-1; 9 bases align to TRBD2. V gave up 0 bases and J gave up 6 bases; unmatched junction bases: 3. The germline V gene encodes CDR1 SGHDN and CDR2 FVKESK. The CDR3 length is 15 residues.

This clone was seen only a few times. The chain carries TRBV12-1 and TRBJ2-7; TRBD1, the D gene given by the table, was not confirmed from the DNA. TRBV12-1 is reported as a pseudogene. This CDR3 has 13 amino acids. This CDR3 reads CASSRTESYEQYF. In nucleotides, the CDR3 is TGTGCCAGCAGTAGGACAGAAAGCTACGAGCAGTACTTC.

This chain links TRBV7-9 with TRBJ2-5; D unclear. This CDR3 has 15 amino acids. V lost 1 base, J lost 2 bases, and 11 bases lay in between. CDR1 and CDR2 (germline): SEHNR, FQNEAQ (reference sequence). The CDR3 is CASSLDWADQETQYF. CDR3 nucleotide sequence: TGTGCCAGCAGCTTAGACTGGGCAGATCAAGAGACCCAGTACTTC.

The chain links TRBV6-1 to TRBJ1-6; the D is unclear. This CDR3 spans 13 amino acids. Trimming stripped 8 bases from V and 5 bases from J, with 10 bases between. Germline V gene data show CDR1 as MNHNS and CDR2 as SASEGT. The CDR3 coding sequence is TGTGCCAGCGCCGGGGTTAATAATTCACCCCTCCACTTT. It translates to CASAGVNNSPLHF.

This chain joins TRBV21-1 and TRBJ2-1; the DNA was not used to check the table's D call, TRBD2. TRBV21-1 is noted as a pseudogene. This CDR3 comprises 20 residues. Written as DNA, the CDR3 is TGTGCCAGCAGCAATAAACGGCAGGGACTAGCGGGCACCCCGTACAATGAGCAGTTCTTC. It is translated as CASSNKRQGLAGTPYNEQFF.

V is TRBV6-6 and J is TRBJ1-1; 7 bases line up with TRBD1. Unmatched junction bases numbered 11, after V lost 6 bases and J lost 1 base. From germline, CDR1 is MNHNY and CDR2 SVGAGI (reference sequence). This CDR3 region has 16 residues. In DNA, the CDR3 is TGTGCCAGCAGGCCAAGGACAGGTCCGCGGAACACTGAAGCTTTCTTT. Translating gives CASRPRTGPRNTEAFF.

The rearrangement joins TRBV7-2 to TRBJ1-4; D is undetermined. Trimming took off 5 bases at V and 2 bases at J, with 15 bases between the two ends. Germline-derived CDR1 and CDR2 are SGHTA and FQGNSA. The CDR3 sequence is 16 residues long. In DNA form, the CDR3 reads TGTGCCAGCAGCCTCGATCCACAGCCGACTAATGAAAAACTGTTTTTT. Translating it yields CASSLDPQPTNEKLFF.

The rearrangement uses TRBV2 and TRBJ2-1; 8 nucleotides match TRBD1. The CDR3 totals 12 residues. The germline gives CDR1 SNHLY, CDR2 FYNNEI. Trimming cost V 7 bases and J 8 bases; bases outside gene matches: 4. CDR3 amino acids: CASTGQGYEQFF. DNA for the CDR3: TGTGCCAGCACCGGACAGGGCTATGAGCAGTTCTTC.

CDR3 amino acids: CASSLEAGAVNTEAFF. In DNA, the CDR3 is TGCGCCAGCAGCTTGGAAGCAGGGGCGGTGAACACTGAAGCTTTCTTT. The gene calls are TRBV5-1 and TRBJ1-1, with D perhaps matching TRBD1 (6 bases). The V gene lost 0 bases and the J gene lost 0 bases, with 12 bases spanning the gap. The germline gives CDR1 SGHRS, CDR2 YFSETQ. The CDR3 is made up of 16 amino acids.

The chain combines TRBV7-2 with TRBJ2-4, with 8 positions matching TRBD2. CDR1 and CDR2 (germline): SGHTA, FQGNSA. The CDR3 is 15 residues long. V lost 4 bases, J lost 6 bases, and 8 bases stayed unmatched. CDR3 sequence: CASSSITTSGNIQYF. Written as DNA, the CDR3 is TGTGCCAGCAGCTCGATAACCACTAGCGGAAACATTCAGTACTTC.

This chain uses TRBV7-2 with TRBJ1-2, with TRBD1 identical over 11 bases. Germline V lookup: CDR1 SGHTA, CDR2 FQGNSA. Trimming at V came to 2 bases and at J to 7 bases, leaving 9 bases not matched to a gene. The CDR3 consists of 16 residues. In DNA, the CDR3 is TGTGCCAGCAGCTTATTAGCCGGGACAGGGGGGAGTGGCTACACCTTC. This gives the protein CASSLLAGTGGSGYTF.

The chain employs TRBV5-6 and TRBJ1-1; TRBD1 matches 9 bases. The V and J ends lost 4 bases and 3 bases, in that order; junction bases with no gene match: 4. The CDR3 consists of 14 residues. Per germline, CDR1 SGHDT and CDR2 YYEEEE. The CDR3 DNA reads as TGTGCCAGCAGCGCGACAGGGGGTCACACTGAAGCTTTCTTT. It specifies CASSATGGHTEAFF.

This clone showed up just once. This rearrangement joins TRBV7-8 to TRBJ1-5; D unresolved. The germline V gene encodes CDR1 SGHVS and CDR2 FQNEAQ. V lost 4 bases, J lost 0 bases, and 13 bases lay in between. The CDR3 loop spans 16 amino acids. DNA for the CDR3: TGTGCCAGCAGCTCGCCTCCGGGAGATAGCAATCAGCCCCAGCATTTT. Translated, it gives CASSSPPGDSNQPQHF.

The gene calls are TRBV2 and TRBJ2-2; 7 bases line up with TRBD1. Per germline, CDR1 SNHLY and CDR2 FYNNEI. V trimming: 8 bases; J trimming: 5 bases; junction bases outside the gene matches: 11. The CDR3 loop spans 15 amino acids. The CDR3 protein is CASFWTGAETGELFF. As DNA, the CDR3 is TGTGCCAGCTTCTGGACAGGAGCCGAGACCGGGGAGCTGTTTTTT.